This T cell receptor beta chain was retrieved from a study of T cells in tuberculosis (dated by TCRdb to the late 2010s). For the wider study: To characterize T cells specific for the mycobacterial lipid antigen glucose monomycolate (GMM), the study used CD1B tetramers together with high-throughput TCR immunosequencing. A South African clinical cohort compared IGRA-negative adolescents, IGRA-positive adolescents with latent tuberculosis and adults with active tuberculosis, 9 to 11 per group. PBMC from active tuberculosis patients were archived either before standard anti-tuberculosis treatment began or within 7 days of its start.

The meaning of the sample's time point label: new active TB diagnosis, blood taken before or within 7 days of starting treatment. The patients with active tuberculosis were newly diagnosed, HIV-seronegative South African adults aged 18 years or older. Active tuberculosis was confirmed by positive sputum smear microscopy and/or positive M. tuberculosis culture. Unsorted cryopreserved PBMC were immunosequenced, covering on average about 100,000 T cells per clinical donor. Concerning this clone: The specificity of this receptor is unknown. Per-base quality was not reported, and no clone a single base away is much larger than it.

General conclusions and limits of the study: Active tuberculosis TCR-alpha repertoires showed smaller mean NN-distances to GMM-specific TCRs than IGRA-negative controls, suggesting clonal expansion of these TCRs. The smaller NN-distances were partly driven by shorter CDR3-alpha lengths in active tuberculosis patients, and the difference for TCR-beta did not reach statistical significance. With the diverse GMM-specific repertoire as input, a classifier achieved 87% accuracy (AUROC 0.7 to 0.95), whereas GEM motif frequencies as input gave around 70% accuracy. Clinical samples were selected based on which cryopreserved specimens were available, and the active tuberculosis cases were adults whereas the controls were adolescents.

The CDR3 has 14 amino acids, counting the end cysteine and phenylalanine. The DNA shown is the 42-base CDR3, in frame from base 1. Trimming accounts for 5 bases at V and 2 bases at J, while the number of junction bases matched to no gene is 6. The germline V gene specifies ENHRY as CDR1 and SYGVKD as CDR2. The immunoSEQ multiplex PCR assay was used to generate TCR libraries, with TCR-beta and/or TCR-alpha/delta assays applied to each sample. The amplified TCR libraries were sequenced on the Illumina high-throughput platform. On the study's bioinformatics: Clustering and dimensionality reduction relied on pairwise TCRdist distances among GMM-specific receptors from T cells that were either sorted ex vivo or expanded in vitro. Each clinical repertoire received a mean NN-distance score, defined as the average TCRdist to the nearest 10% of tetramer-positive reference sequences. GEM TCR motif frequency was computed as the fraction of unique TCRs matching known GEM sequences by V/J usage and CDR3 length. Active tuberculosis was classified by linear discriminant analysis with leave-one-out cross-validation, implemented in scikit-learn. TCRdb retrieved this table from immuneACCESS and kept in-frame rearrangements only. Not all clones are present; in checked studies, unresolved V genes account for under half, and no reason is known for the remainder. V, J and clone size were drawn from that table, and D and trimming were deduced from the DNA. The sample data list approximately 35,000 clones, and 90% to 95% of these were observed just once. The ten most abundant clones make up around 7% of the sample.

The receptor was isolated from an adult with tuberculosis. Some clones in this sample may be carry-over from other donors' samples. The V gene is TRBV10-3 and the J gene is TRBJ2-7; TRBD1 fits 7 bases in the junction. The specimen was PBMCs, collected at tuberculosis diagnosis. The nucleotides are TGTGCCATCAGTAAAGACAGGGAAGCCTACGAGCAGTACTTC. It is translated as CAISKDREAYEQYF.